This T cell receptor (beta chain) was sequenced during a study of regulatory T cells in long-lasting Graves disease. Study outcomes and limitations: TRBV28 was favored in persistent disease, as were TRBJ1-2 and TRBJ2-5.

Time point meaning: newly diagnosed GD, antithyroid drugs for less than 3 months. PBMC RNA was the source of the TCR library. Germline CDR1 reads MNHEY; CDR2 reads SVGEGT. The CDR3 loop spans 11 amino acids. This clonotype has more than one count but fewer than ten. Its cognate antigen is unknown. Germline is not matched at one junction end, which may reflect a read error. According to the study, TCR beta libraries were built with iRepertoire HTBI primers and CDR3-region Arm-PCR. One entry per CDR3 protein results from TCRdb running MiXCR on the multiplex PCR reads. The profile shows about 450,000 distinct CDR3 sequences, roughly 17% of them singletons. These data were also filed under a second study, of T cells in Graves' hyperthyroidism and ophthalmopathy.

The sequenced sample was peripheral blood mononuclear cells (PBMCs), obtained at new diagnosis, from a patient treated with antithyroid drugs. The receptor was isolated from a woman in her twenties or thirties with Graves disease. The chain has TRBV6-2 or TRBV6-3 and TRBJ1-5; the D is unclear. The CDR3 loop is CASSKSTSFDF. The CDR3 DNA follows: TGTGCCAGCAGTAAAAGTACGTCTTTTGATTTT.